Below, 5 T cell receptor beta chains from the same sample are listed, as sequenced in a study of cytomegalovirus exposure and HLA in healthy donors. Sequenced by immunoSEQ multiplex PCR; TCRdb stores in-frame clones only, minus some. There are 250,000 to 400,000 clones in the sample; approximately 88% occur only once, and roughly 0.88% lies in the top ten. Material for sequencing was PBMCs. These receptors all stem from a young man in good health and CMV-seronegative.

The chain links TRBV6-1 to TRBJ1-1, with D uncertain. V was trimmed by 3 bases and J by 2 bases, leaving 7 bases between them. Germline values: CDR1 MNHNS, CDR2 SASEGT. The length of the CDR3 is 13 residues. Here the CDR3 DNA reads TGTGCCAGCAGTGACTCAGAAAACACTGAAGCTTTCTTT. It yields the protein CASSDSENTEAFF.

The CDR3 region has the DNA TGTGCCACCAGCGGGGGGGACGGGAACACTGAAGCTTTCTTT. Amino acid sequence: CATSGGDGNTEAFF. The rearrangement links TRBV15 to TRBJ1-1, with a tentative D call TRBD1 (5 bases). This CDR3 spans 14 amino acids. Trimming removed 5 bases from V and 1 base from J, with 11 bases in between. Per the germline V gene, CDR1 is LNHNV and CDR2 is YYDKDF (reference sequence).

The genes are TRBV7-9 and TRBJ2-5; D is perhaps TRBD1 (6 bases). This CDR3 region has 15 residues. Germline V gene data show CDR1 as SEHNR and CDR2 as FQNEAQ (reference sequence). The V and J ends lost 1 base and 7 bases respectively, with 16 bases between them. CDR3 sequence (DNA): TGTGCCAGCAGCTTAGGACAGGCGCCCAGGGGGACCCAGTACTTC. This gives the protein CASSLGQAPRGTQYF.

V gene TRBV19 combines with J gene TRBJ2-7; the D is unclear. V dropped 9 bases and J dropped 0 bases, with 12 bases sitting between them. This CDR3 has 13 residues. CDR1 and CDR2 from the germline V gene are LNHDA and SQIVND (reference sequence). CDR3 in amino acids: CASSPRNSYEQYF. Here the CDR3 DNA reads TGTGCCAGCAGCCCCAGGAACTCCTACGAGCAGTACTTC.

The chain recombines TRBV4-1 with TRBJ1-2; weak D call: TRBD1 (5 bases). Germline V lookup: CDR1 MGHRA, CDR2 YSYEKL. There are 14 residues in the CDR3. Trimming cost V 0 bases and J 1 base, with 6 bases left between them. In DNA form, the CDR3 reads TGCGCCAGCAGCCAAGAGGACAATAACTATGGCTACACCTTC. This sequence encodes CASSQEDNNYGYTF.